This T cell receptor beta chain was recorded in a study of identical twins. Trimming took 4 bases from V and 5 from J; bases not matched to a gene: 4. The germline CDR1 and CDR2 sequences are SQVTM and ANQGSEA. CDR3 size: 12 residues. The cDNA had a unique molecular identifier and a template-switch universal primer site. Each CDR3 protein gets one entry after TCRdb re-called the 5' RACE reads with MiXCR. The data contain 1,800,000 or so distinct CDR3 sequences, about 31% of them seen just once; the ten biggest clones take up less than 0.35%. General study results and limits: Interpretation of the results relied on cross-sectional statistical analysis and not on following the same donors. Diverse VJ usage suggested most zero-insertion clonotypes were not invariant T cells. Shared out-of-frame alpha sequences (those common to twins) showed excess low generation probability.

This clonotype occurred many times. Its antigen is currently unknown. This TCR derives from a newborn girl in good health. This sequence joins TRBV29-1 and TRBJ1-2, with 7 bases matching TRBD1. Material for sequencing was cord blood. The CDR3 region has the DNA TGCAGCGTTGCGAGGGGGCGTTATGGCTACACCTTC. It specifies CSVARGRYGYTF.